This T cell receptor beta chain came from a study of blood T cell repertoires in COVID-19. Across the whole study: Acute and convalescent COVID-19 samples came from the United States, Italy and Spain.

Measured with immunoSEQ multiplex PCR; TCRdb has only the in-frame clones, and not every one. The data contain about 61,000 clones, roughly 90% of them singletons. Regarding this clone: This CDR3 is also generated by other DNA sequences in the sample.

The receptor's source is a human donor in a cohort sampled during active COVID-19. Sequencing was done on a sample of peripheral blood.

The CDR3 region has the DNA TGTGCCAGCAGCGTAAGGGACAGGGCCTACGAGCAGTACTTC. Residues: CASSVRDRAYEQYF. The chain has TRBV9 and TRBJ2-7; 9 bases align to TRBD1. This CDR3 contains 14 residues. V lost 1 base and J lost 2; bases outside the gene matches: 1. Germline CDR1 reads SGDLS; CDR2 reads YYNGEE.